This TCR beta chain is drawn from a study of T cells in Graves' hyperthyroidism and ophthalmopathy. There were TCR beta CDR3 regions amplified from RNA transcripts. First-round RT-PCR targeting the TCR CDR3 was performed with the HTBI primer set. TCRdb independently ran MiXCR on the multiplex PCR reads; one entry per CDR3 protein. This table holds some 500,000 distinct CDR3 sequences, about 16% found once. The CDR3 runs to 16 residues. V lost 3 bases, J lost 1 base, and 12 bases lay in between. Looked up from germline, CDR1 is LGHNA and CDR2 is YSLEER. In this sample, this clonotype turned up a few times.

The chain is built from TRBV4-3 and TRBJ2-2, with D uncertain. Sequencing was done on a sample of blood. The sequence came from a woman aged 30 to 39 with Graves' ophthalmopathy. Written as DNA, the CDR3 is TGCGCCAGCAGCCACCTCGGGCAGATGAACACCGGGGAGCTGTTTTTT. Its translation is CASSHLGQMNTGELFF.